A single sample gave rise to the 11 T cell receptor beta chains below, sequenced in a study of early T cells in non-severe SARS-CoV-2 infection. TCRdb used MiXCR to reprocess the 5' RACE reads, holding one entry per CDR3 protein. This table holds about 83,000 distinct CDR3 sequences, 8.5% to 12% found once. Sample: whole blood, taken at baseline. These TCRs come from an adult who was a healthcare worker with PCR-confirmed SARS-CoV-2 infection or an uninfected control (not recorded which).

The chain is built from TRBV7-9 and TRBJ2-3; D not resolved. V lost 5 bases and J lost 4, with 4 bases in between. This CDR3 contains 11 residues. From germline, CDR1 is SEHNR and CDR2 FQNEAQ (reference sequence). The CDR3 DNA is TGTGCCAGCAGCCACGCAGATACGCAGTATTTT. It encodes CASSHADTQYF.

Notes on this clonotype: Relative to the germline gene, one junction end is altered; a read error may explain this. This sequence joins TRBV20-1 and TRBJ2-7; 7 bases are shared with TRBD2. The CDR3 covers 14 residues. Germline-derived CDR1 and CDR2 are DFQATT and SNEGSKA (reference sequence). In nucleotides, the CDR3 is TGTAGTGCTAGAGATCTCGGACTAGTCTACGAGCAGTACTTC. This gives the protein CSARDLGLVYEQYF.

The chain carries TRBV5-4 and TRBJ1-4; possible D gene TRBD1, 5 bases. CDR3 length equals 13 residues. V was cut by 0 bases and J by 8 bases, with 8 bases left in between. Germline V gene data show CDR1 as SGHNT and CDR2 as YYREEE (reference sequence). The CDR3 sequence: CASSLDRTEKLFF. In DNA, the CDR3 is TGTGCCAGCAGCTTGGACAGGACCGAAAAACTGTTTTTT.

This clonotype was observed at least ten times. The chain links TRBV7-3 to TRBJ2-2, with D possibly TRBD2 on 5 matching bases. Germline assignment: CDR1 SGHTA and CDR2 FQGTGA. CDR3 length: 13 residues. V lost 1 base, J lost 7 bases, and 7 bases lay in between. DNA for the CDR3: TGTGCCAGCAGCTTAATCAGCGGCGGGGAGCTGTTTTTT. Encoded protein: CASSLISGGELFF.

This clonotype was detected many times. This sequence joins TRBV28 and TRBJ2-3; 10 bases line up with TRBD1. The CDR3 loop spans 15 amino acids. Trimming cost V 7 bases and J 3 bases; bases outside gene matches: 7. Germline CDR1 reads MDHEN; CDR2 reads SYDVKM. The CDR3 sequence: CASNKGQGSTDTQYF. Written as DNA, the CDR3 is TGTGCCAGCAATAAGGGACAGGGGAGTACAGATACGCAGTATTTT.

There are a few counts of this clonotype. This chain connects TRBV5-4 to TRBJ2-5; 10 positions match TRBD2. In germline, CDR1 is SGHNT, CDR2 YYREEE (reference sequence). CDR3 length: 16 amino acids. The V segment lost 1 base and the J segment 7 bases; nucleotides outside the gene matches: 10. CDR3 in DNA: TGTGCCAGCAGCTTGAGGGCTAGCGGGAGCCGGGGGACCCAGTACTTC. Translation gives CASSLRASGSRGTQYF.

This clonotype was seen only a few times. The chain uses TRBV9 and TRBJ2-6; weak D call: TRBD2 (5 bases). Deletions cut 4 bases from V and 0 bases from J, with 14 bases between. CDR3 length equals 17 residues. Germline loops: CDR1 SGDLS, CDR2 YYNGEE. The CDR3 loop reads CASSPRGRSSGANVLTF. CDR3 coding DNA: TGTGCCAGCAGCCCCCGAGGGCGGAGCTCTGGGGCCAACGTCCTGACTTTC.

This clonotype was observed a handful of times. The rearrangement links TRBV7-9 to TRBJ1-1; D not resolved. Germline CDR1 reads SEHNR; CDR2 reads FQNEAQ (reference sequence). The CDR3 is made up of 14 amino acids. Trimming cost V 1 base and J 9 bases, with 15 bases left between them. CDR3 in amino acids: CASSLGTAGFKAFF. CDR3 nucleotide sequence: TGTGCCAGCAGCTTAGGCACCGCCGGATTTAAAGCTTTCTTT.

The chain carries TRBV27 and TRBJ2-1, with 7 nucleotides matching TRBD2. V lost 6 bases, J lost 2 bases, and 4 bases stayed unmatched. CDR1 is MNHEY, CDR2 SMNVEV, per germline (reference sequence). The CDR3 consists of 14 residues. The CDR3 DNA is TGTGCCAGCAGCAGCGGGGCGACCTACAATGAGCAGTTCTTC. Protein sequence: CASSSGATYNEQFF.

This clonotype has a count of ten or more. V gene TRBV18 combines with J gene TRBJ2-1; D is perhaps TRBD1 or TRBD2 (5 bases each). V gave up 1 base and J gave up 7 bases, with 26 bases separating them. CDR3 length equals 19 residues. From germline, CDR1 is KGHSH and CDR2 LQKENI. The CDR3, as DNA: TGTGCCAGCTCACCACAGCCGGGGCGCCTAGCTCAAAAAACGAATGAGCAGTTCTTC. It encodes CASSPQPGRLAQKTNEQFF.

This clonotype was seen at least ten times. The chain joins TRBV20-1 to TRBJ2-1; TRBD2 matches at 11 bases. Germline CDR1 DFQATT, CDR2 SNEGSKA (reference sequence). This CDR3 region has 14 residues. Trimming cost V 2 bases and J 4 bases; bases outside gene matches: 1. The CDR3 loop reads CSARPSGRYNEQFF. The CDR3 nucleotides read TGCAGTGCTAGACCTAGCGGGAGGTACAATGAGCAGTTCTTC.